Listed below are T cell receptor beta chains from one sample, sequenced in a study of shared clonotypes between healthy human individuals. The repertoire was sequenced with immunoSEQ multiplex PCR; TCRdb's copy has only in-frame clones and lacks some. Found here are around 530,000 clones, roughly 79% of them singletons; the top ten hold around 11%. Sequencing was done on a sample of PBMCs. Source of these receptors: a woman aged 35 to 49 in good health. Some clones in this sample may be carry-over from other donors' samples. CDR3s include the opening cysteine and the closing phenylalanine or tryptophan. Each record gives: D gene, V gene, J gene, clone size, CDR3 DNA, CDR3 protein. The D gene is left open where the match is weak. The size field is filled for only some rows; it gives once, few, many or a size class.

>.|TRBV7-9|TRBJ2-2|.
TGTGCCAGCAGCCCAGGGACTAACACCGGGGAGCTGTTTTTT
CASSPGTNTGELFF
>TRBD2|TRBV7-6|TRBJ2-5|.
TGTGCCAGCAGCTTACGGGGGGAGGGAGAGACCCAGTACTTC
CASSLRGEGETQYF
>.|TRBV11-2|TRBJ2-5|.
TGTGCCAGCAGCCCTACTGGCGGAGAGACCCAGTACTTC
CASSPTGGETQYF
>TRBD1|TRBV7-9|TRBJ1-1|.
TGTGCCAGCAGCTTAGCCGACAGGGCGGCTTTCTTT
CASSLADRAAFF
>TRBD2|TRBV29-1|TRBJ2-1|many
TGCAGCGTTTTTTCTAGCGGGCCCTACAATGAGCAGTTCTTC
CSVFSSGPYNEQFF
>.|TRBV27|TRBJ2-6|.
TGTGCCAGCAGGAGGGGTGGTGGGGCCAACGTCCTGACTTTC
CASRRGGGANVLTF
>TRBD2|TRBV19|TRBJ2-1|.
TGTGCCAGTGGTAGCGGGTTCGAGCAGTTCTTC
CASGSGFEQFF
>TRBD2|TRBV7-3|TRBJ2-1|.
TGTGCCAGCAGCATTAGCGGGAGGAACAATGAGCAGTTCTTC
CASSISGRNNEQFF
>TRBD2|TRBV7-2|TRBJ2-1|.
TGTGCCAGCAGCTTAGGGCTAGCGGGAGGTAATGAGCAGTTCTTC
CASSLGLAGGNEQFF
>.|TRBV30|TRBJ2-2|.
TGTGCCTGGGACGGGGGAGCGGGCGGTGTGAGGGAGCTGTTTTTT
CAWDGGAGGVRELFF
>.|TRBV6-1|TRBJ1-5|once
TGTGCCTCGGCATTCAATCAGCCCCAGCATTTT
CASAFNQPQHF
>TRBD1|TRBV28|TRBJ2-7|.
TGTGCCGCACGGGACAGCTCCTACGAGCAGTACTTC
CAARDSSYEQYF
>.|TRBV5-1|TRBJ2-7|.
TGCGCCAGCAGCTTGGGGGCGGTTACCTACGAGCAGTACTTC
CASSLGAVTYEQYF
>.|TRBV11-3|TRBJ2-5|.
TGTGCCAGCAGCCCAGGAATTGAGGGGCGAGTAGAGACCCAGTACTTC
CASSPGIEGRVETQYF
>.|TRBV28|TRBJ2-3|.
TGTGCCAGCAGGGACCTAGCGGATACGCAGTATTTT
CASRDLADTQYF
>TRBD1|TRBV5-1|TRBJ2-6|.
TGCGCCAGCAGCGTGTCCGGGACAGATCTTCGGAGGGCCAACGTCCTGACTTTC
CASSVSGTDLRRANVLTF
>TRBD1|TRBV7-3|TRBJ2-2|medium-sized
TGTGCCAGCAGCTCGACAGGGTTTGCATCCACCGGGGAGCTGTTTTTT
CASSSTGFASTGELFF
>TRBD2|TRBV7-9|TRBJ2-3|.
TGTGCCAGCAGCTTGGGACTAGCGGGCCTTACAGATACGCAGTATTTT
CASSLGLAGLTDTQYF
>.|TRBV7-9|TRBJ2-1|.
TGTGCCAGCAGCTTACCGGGATTCTTC
CASSLPGFF
>TRBD1|TRBV10-3|TRBJ1-4|once
TGTGCCATCAGTGCGCAGGGGGAGCGAGCTAATGAAAAACTGTTTTTT
CAISAQGERANEKLFF
>TRBD2|TRBV7-8|TRBJ2-5|.
TGTGCCAGCAGCACGCACCGGACTAGCGTACAAGAGACCCAGTACTTC
CASSTHRTSVQETQYF
>.|TRBV29-1|TRBJ2-1|.
TGCAGCGTTGAAGATCCGGCAGGGGGGAGCGGTGAGCAGTTCTTC
CSVEDPAGGSGEQFF
>.|TRBV7-2|TRBJ2-4|many
TGTGCCAGCAGTTGGGACACCATAGCCAAAAACATTCAGTACTTC
CASSWDTIAKNIQYF
>TRBD2|TRBV11-2|TRBJ2-7|once
TGTGCCAGCAGCCCTACTAGCGGGAGGGGCGAGCAGTACTTC
CASSPTSGRGEQYF
>.|TRBV11-2|TRBJ2-1|.
TGTGCCAGCAGCTTGGTCCCCAGCGGCTTGCAGAGCTCCTACAATGAGCAGTTCTTC
CASSLVPSGLQSSYNEQFF
>.|TRBV6-1|TRBJ1-5|.
TGTGCCAGCAGGACCCCAGGGACGGATCAGCCCCAGCATTTT
CASRTPGTDQPQHF
>.|TRBV2|TRBJ2-2|.
TGTGCCAGCAGACAGACGAACACCGGGGAGCTGTTTTTT
CASRQTNTGELFF
>TRBD1|TRBV27|TRBJ2-1|.
TGTGCCACATCCCGGGACAGGGGCCACAATGAGCAGTTCTTC
CATSRDRGHNEQFF
>TRBD2|TRBV9|TRBJ2-2|.
TGTGCCAGCAGCCCGGGGACTAGCGGGGCTTACGGGGAGCTGTTTTTT
CASSPGTSGAYGELFF
>.|TRBV19|TRBJ1-1|.
TGTGCCAGTAGTATGTTAGGCAGAGCCAACACTGAAGCTTTCTTT
CASSMLGRANTEAFF
>.|TRBV29-1|TRBJ2-6|.
TGCAGCGTCACCAGCTCTGGGGCCAACGTCCTGACTTTC
CSVTSSGANVLTF